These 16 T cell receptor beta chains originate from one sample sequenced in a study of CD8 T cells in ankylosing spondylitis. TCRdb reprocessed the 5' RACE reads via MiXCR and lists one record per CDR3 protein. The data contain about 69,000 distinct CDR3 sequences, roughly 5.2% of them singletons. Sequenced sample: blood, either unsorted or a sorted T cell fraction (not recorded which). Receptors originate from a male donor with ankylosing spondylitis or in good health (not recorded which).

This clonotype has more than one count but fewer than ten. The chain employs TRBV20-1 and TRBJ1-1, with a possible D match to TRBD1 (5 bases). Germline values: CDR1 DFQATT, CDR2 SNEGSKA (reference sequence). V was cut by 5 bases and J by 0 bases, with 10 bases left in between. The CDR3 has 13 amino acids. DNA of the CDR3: TGCAGTGCTGTAGGGACGATGAACACTGAAGCTTTCTTT. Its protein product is CSAVGTMNTEAFF.

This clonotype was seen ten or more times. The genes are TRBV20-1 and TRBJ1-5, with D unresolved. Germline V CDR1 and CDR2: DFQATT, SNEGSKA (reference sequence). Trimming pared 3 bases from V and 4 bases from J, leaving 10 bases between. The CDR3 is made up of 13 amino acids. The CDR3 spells CSASGPMNQPQHF. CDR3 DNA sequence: TGCAGTGCTAGTGGGCCGATGAATCAGCCCCAGCATTTT.

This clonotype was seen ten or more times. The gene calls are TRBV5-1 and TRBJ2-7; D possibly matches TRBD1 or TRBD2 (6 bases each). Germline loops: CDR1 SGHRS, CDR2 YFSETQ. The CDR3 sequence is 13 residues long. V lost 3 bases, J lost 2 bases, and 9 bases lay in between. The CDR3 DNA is TGCGCCAGCAGCTGGGGGGCCGCCTACGAGCAGTACTTC. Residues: CASSWGAAYEQYF.

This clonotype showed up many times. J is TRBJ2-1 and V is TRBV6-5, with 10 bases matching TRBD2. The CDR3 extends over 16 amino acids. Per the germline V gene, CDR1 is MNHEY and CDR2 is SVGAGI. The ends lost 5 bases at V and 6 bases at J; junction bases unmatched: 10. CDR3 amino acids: CASSHGSAGGRNEQFF. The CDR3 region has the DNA TGTGCCAGCAGTCACGGGTCAGCGGGGGGGCGCAATGAGCAGTTCTTC.

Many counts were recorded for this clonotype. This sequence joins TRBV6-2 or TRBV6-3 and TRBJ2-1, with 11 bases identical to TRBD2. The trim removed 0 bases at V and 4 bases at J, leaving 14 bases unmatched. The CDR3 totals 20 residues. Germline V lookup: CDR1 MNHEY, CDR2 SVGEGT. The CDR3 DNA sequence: TGTGCCAGCAGTTACTCGGGGACTAGCGGTGTCCCTCGAATTTACAATGAGCAGTTCTTC. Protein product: CASSYSGTSGVPRIYNEQFF.

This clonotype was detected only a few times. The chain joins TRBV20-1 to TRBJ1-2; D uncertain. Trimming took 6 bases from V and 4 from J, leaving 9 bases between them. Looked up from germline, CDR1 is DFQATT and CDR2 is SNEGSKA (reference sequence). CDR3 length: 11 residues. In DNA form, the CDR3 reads TGCAGTGCAAAAGGAGGCTATGGCTACACCTTC. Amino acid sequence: CSAKGGYGYTF.

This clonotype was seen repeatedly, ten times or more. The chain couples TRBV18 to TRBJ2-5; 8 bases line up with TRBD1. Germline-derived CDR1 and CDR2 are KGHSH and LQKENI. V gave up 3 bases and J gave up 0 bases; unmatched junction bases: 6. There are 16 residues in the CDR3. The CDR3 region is CASSPGQGAYQETQYF. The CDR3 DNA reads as TGTGCCAGCTCACCCGGCCAGGGGGCATACCAAGAGACCCAGTACTTC.

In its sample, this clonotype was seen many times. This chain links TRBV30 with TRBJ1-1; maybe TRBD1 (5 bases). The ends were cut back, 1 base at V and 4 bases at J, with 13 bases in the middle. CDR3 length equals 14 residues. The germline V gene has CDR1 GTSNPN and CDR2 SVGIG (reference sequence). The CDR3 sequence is CAWSALSGGTEAFF. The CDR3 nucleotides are TGTGCCTGGAGTGCCTTGTCGGGGGGCACTGAAGCTTTCTTT.

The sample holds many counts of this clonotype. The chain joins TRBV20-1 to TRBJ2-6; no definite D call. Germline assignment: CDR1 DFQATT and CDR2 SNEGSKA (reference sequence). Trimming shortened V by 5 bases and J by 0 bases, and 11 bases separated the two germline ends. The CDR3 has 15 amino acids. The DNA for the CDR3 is TGCAGTGCTGACCCCCTGCGCTCTGGGGCCAACGTCCTGACTTTC. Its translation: CSADPLRSGANVLTF.

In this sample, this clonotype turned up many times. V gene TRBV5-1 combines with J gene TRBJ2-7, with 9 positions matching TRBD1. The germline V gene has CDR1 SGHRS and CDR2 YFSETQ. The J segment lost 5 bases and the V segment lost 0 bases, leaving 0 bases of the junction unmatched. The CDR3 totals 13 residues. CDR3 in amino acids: CASSLGTGDEQYF. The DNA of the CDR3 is TGCGCCAGCAGCTTGGGGACAGGGGACGAGCAGTACTTC. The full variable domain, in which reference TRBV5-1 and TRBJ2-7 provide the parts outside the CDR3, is KAGVTQTPRYLIKTRGQQVTLSCSPISGHRSVSWYQQTPGQGLQFLFEYFSETQRNKGNFPGRFSGRQFSNSRSEMNVSTLELGDSALYLCASSLGTGDEQYFGPGTRLTVT.

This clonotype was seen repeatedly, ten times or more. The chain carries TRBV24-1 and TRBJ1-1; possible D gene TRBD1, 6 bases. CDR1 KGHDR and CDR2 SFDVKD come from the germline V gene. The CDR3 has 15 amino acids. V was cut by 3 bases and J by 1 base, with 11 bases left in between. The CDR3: CATSDPTTGNTEAFF. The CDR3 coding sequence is TGTGCCACCAGTGATCCCACGACAGGGAACACTGAAGCTTTCTTT.

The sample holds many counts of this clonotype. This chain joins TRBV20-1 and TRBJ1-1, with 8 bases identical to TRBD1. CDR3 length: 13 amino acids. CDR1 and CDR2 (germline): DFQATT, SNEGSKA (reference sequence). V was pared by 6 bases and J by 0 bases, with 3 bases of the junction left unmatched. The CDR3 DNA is TGCAGTGCAAGACAGGGGATGAACACTGAAGCTTTCTTT. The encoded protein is CSARQGMNTEAFF.

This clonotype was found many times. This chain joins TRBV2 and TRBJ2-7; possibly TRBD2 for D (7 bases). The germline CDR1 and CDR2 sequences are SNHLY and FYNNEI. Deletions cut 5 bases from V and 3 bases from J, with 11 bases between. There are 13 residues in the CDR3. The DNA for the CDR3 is TGTGCCAGCAGTTCGGGGGGCGGCTACGAGCAGTACTTC. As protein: CASSSGGGYEQYF. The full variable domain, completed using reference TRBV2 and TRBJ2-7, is EPEVTQTPSHQVTQMGQEVILRCVPISNHLYFYWYRQILGQKVEFLVSFYNNEISEKSEIFDDQFSVERPDGSNFTLKIRSTKLEDSAMYFCASSSGGGYEQYFGPGTRLTVT.

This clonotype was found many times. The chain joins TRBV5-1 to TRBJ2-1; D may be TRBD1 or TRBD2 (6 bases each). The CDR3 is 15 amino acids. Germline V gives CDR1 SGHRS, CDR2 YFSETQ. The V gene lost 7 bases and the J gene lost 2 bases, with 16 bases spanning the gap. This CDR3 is CASRGGTGTYNEQFF. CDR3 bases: TGCGCCAGCCGAGGGGGGACTGGGACCTACAATGAGCAGTTCTTC.

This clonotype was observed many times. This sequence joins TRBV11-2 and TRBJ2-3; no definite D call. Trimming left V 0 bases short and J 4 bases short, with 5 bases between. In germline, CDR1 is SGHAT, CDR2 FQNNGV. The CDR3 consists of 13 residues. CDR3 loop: CASSLEIADTQYF. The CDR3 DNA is TGTGCCAGCAGCTTAGAAATCGCAGATACGCAGTATTTT.

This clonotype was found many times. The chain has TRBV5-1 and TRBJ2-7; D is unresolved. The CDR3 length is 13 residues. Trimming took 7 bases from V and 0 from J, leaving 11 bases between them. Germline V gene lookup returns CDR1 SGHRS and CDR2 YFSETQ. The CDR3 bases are TGCGCCAGCTCGCGCGGCGACTCCTACGAGCAGTACTTC. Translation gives CASSRGDSYEQYF. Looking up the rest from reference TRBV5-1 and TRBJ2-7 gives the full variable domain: KAGVTQTPRYLIKTRGQQVTLSCSPISGHRSVSWYQQTPGQGLQFLFEYFSETQRNKGNFPGRFSGRQFSNSRSEMNVSTLELGDSALYLCASSRGDSYEQYFGPGTRLTVT.